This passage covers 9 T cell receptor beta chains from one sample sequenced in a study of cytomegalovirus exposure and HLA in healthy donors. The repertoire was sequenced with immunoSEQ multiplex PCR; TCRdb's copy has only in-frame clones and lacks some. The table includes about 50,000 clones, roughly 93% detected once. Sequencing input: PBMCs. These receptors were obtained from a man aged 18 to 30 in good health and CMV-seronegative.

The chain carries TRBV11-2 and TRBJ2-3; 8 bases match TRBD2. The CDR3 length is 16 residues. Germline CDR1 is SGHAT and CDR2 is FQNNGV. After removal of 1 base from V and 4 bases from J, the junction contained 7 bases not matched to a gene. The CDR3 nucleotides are TGTGCCAGCAGCTTAGTTGGGACTAGGATCTCAGATACGCAGTATTTT. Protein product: CASSLVGTRISDTQYF.

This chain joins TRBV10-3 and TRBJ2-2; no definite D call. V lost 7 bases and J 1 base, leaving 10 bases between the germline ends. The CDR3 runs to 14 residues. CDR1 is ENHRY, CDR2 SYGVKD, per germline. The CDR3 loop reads CAINVGKNTGELFF. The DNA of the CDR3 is TGTGCCATCAACGTGGGCAAGAACACCGGGGAGCTGTTTTTT.

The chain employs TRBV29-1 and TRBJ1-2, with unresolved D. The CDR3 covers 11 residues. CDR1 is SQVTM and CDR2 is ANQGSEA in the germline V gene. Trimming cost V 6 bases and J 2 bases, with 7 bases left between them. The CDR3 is CSVGLNYGYTF. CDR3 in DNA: TGCAGCGTGGGCCTAAACTATGGCTACACCTTC.

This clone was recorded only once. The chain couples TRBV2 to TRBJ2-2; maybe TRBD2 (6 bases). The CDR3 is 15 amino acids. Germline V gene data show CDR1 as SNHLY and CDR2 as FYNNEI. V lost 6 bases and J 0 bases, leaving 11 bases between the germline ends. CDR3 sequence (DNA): TGTGCCAGCAGGGGGGGAAGATCGAACACCGGGGAGCTGTTTTTT. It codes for CASRGGRSNTGELFF.

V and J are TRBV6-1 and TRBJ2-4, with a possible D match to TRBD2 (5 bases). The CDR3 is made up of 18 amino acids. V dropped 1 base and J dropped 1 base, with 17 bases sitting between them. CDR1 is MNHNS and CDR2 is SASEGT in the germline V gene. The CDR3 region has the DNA TGTGCCAGCAGTGAAGTACCCCCGAAGTGGAGGGCCAAAAACATTCAGTACTTC. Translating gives CASSEVPPKWRAKNIQYF.

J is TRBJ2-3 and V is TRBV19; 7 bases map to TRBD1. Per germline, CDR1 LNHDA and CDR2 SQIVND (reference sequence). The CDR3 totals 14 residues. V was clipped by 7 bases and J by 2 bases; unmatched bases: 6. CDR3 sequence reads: CASTWDSYTDTQYF. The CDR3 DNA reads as TGTGCCAGTACCTGGGACAGCTACACAGATACGCAGTATTTT. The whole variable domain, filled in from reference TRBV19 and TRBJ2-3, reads DGGITQSPKYLFRKEGQNVTLSCEQNLNHDAMYWYRQDPGQGLRLIYYSQIVNDFQKGDIAEGYSVSREKKESFPLTVTSAQKNPTAFYLCASTWDSYTDTQYFGPGTRLTVL.

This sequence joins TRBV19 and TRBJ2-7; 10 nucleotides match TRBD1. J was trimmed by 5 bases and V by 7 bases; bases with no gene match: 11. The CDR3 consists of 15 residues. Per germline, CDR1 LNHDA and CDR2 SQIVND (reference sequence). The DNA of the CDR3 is TGTGCCAGTACCCCCTCGGGGACAGGGGTCCACGAGCAGTACTTC. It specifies CASTPSGTGVHEQYF.

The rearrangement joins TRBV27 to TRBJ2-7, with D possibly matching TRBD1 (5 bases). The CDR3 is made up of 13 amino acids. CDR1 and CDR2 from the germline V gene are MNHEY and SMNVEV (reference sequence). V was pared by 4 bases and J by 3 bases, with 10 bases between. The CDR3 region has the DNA TGTGCCAGCAGTTCCACACAGGACTACGAGCAGTACTTC. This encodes CASSSTQDYEQYF.

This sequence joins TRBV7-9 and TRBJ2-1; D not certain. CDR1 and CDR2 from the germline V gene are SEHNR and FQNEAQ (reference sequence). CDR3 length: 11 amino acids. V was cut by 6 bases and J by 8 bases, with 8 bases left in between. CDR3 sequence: CASRLRDEQFF. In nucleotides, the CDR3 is TGTGCCAGCAGACTTAGAGATGAGCAGTTCTTC.